There are a few counts of the clone carrying this T cell receptor (beta chain). From the RT-PCR reads, TCRdb called clonotypes with MiXCR, one entry per CDR3 protein. The sample contains 920,000 or so distinct CDR3 sequences, about a sixth of which appear only once. These data belong to a study of patients and donors after allogeneic stem cell transplantation. This clonotype was obtained from a human donor who was either an allogeneic HSCT recipient or a stem cell or donor lymphocyte infusion donor (not recorded which). It is not recorded whose cells these are; they may come from a transplant donor. The specimen sequenced was blood, either unsorted or a sorted T cell fraction (not recorded which).

CDR3 amino acids: CSVDSGVSGANVLTF. As DNA, the CDR3 is TGCAGCGTTGATTCAGGGGTATCTGGGGCCAACGTCCTGACTTTC. The gene calls are TRBV29-1 and TRBJ2-6; possibly TRBD1 for D (6 bases). The CDR3 extends over 15 amino acids. Germline V CDR1 and CDR2: SQVTM, ANQGSEA. V was trimmed by 3 bases and J by 1 base, leaving 10 bases between them.